This T cell receptor (beta chain) appears in the sequencing data of a study of blood T cell repertoires in COVID-19. Overall study context: Acute and convalescent COVID-19 samples came from the United States, Italy and Spain. PBMCs, B-cell-depleted T cells, or T cells were the source of the cDNA or gDNA that made up the material.

Original data processing: Amplification of reference gene primers was used by the study to estimate nucleated cell counts. Here immunoSEQ multiplex PCR was the method, and the copy in TCRdb shows in-frame clones only, minus some. The V and J calls and clone size are taken from that table; D and trimming were inferred from the DNA. The sample has 130,000 or so clones; 86% are singletons. CDR3 length: 14 amino acids. CDR1 is SGHTA, CDR2 FQGNSA, per germline. The V end lost 5 bases, the J end lost 1 base, and 12 bases lay between the germline ends. The receptor comes from a woman aged 60 to 75 with acute or convalescent COVID-19. V gene TRBV7-2 combines with J gene TRBJ2-7; a possible D gene is TRBD1 (8 bases). Sequences were obtained from peripheral blood. CDR3: CASSEQGGSYEQYF. In nucleotides, the CDR3 is TGTGCCAGCAGCGAACAGGGGGGGTCCTACGAGCAGTACTTC.